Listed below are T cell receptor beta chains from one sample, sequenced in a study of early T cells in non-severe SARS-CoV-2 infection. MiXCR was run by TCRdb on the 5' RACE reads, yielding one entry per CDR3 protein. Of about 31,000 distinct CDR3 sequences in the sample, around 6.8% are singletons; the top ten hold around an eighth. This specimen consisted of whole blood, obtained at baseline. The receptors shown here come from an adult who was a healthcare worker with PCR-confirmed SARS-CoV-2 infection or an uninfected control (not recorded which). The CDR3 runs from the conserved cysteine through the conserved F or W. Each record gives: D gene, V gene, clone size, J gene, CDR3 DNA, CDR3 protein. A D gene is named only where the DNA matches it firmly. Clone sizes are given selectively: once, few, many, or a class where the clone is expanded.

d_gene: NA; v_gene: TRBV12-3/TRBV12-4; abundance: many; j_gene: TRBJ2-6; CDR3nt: TGTGCCAGCAGTTGGGGGACAATGACCTCTGGGGCCAACGTCCTGACTTTC; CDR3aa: CASSWGTMTSGANVLTF
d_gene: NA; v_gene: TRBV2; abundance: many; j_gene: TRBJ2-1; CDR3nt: TGTGCCAGCAGTGTGGCGGCCTCCTACAATGAGCAGTTCTTC; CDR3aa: CASSVAASYNEQFF
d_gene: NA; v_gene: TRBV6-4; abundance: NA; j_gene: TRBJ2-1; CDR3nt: TGTGCCAGCAGTGACTCCGGGGTGGGGGATTACAATGAGCAGTTCTTC; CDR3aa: CASSDSGVGDYNEQFF
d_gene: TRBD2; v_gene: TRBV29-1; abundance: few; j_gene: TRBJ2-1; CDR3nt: TGCAGCGCCCGGACTAGCGTCAATGAGCAGTTCTTC; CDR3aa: CSARTSVNEQFF
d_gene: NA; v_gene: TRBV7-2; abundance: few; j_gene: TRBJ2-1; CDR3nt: TGTGCCAGCAGCTCCCGGGACGCGAACAACAATGAGCAGTTCTTC; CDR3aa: CASSSRDANNNEQFF
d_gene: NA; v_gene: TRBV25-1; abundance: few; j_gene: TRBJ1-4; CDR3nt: TGTGCCAGCAGCCGGGCGAGCAATGAAAAACTGTTTTTT; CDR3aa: CASSRASNEKLFF
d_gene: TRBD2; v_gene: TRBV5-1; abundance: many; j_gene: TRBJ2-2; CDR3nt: TGCGCCAGCAGCTTGACGGGACTAGCGGGATCCGGGGAGCTGTTTTTT; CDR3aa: CASSLTGLAGSGELFF
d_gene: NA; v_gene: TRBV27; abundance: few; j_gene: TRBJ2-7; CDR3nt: TGTGCCAGCAGTCCGCGGGACACCACCTACGAGCAGTACTTC; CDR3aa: CASSPRDTTYEQYF
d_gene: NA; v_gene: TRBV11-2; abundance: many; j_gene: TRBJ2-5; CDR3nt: TGTGCCAGCAGCTCCATAGGACAGAACCAAGAGACCCAGTACTTC; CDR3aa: CASSSIGQNQETQYF
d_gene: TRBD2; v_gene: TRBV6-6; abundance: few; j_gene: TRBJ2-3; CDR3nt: TGTGCCAGCAGTTCTAGGACTAGCGGGACTAGCACAGATACGCAGTATTTT; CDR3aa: CASSSRTSGTSTDTQYF
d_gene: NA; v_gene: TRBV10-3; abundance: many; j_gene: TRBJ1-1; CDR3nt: TGTGCCATCCAGGGAGTGAACACTGAAGCTTTCTTT; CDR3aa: CAIQGVNTEAFF
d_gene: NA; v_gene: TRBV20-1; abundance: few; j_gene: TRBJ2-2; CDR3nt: TGCAGTGCTAGACCCAGCCAGCGGAACACCGGGGAGCTGTTTTTT; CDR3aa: CSARPSQRNTGELFF
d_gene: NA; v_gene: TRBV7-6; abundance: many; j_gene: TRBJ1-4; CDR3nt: TGTGCCAGCAGCTCAACGTCTGAAAAACTGTTTTTT; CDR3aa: CASSSTSEKLFF
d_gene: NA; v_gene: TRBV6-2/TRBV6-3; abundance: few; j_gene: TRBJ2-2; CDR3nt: TGTGCCAGCAGTCACCACCCCCTAGGCGGAGGGAACACCGGGGAGCTGTTTTTT; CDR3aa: CASSHHPLGGGNTGELFF
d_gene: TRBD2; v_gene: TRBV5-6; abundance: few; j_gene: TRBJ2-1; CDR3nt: TGTGCCAGCAGCTTGAATCTCGGACTAGCGCACAATGAGCAGTTCTTC; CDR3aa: CASSLNLGLAHNEQFF
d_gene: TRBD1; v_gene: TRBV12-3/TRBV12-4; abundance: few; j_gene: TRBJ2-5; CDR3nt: TGTGCCAGCACCGCCGGGACAGGGTTAGTCGAGACCCAGTACTTC; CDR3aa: CASTAGTGLVETQYF
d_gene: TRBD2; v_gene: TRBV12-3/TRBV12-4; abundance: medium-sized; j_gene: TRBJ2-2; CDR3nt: TGTGCCAGCACCGAGCGGGAGAAAACCGGGGAGCTGTTTTTT; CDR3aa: CASTEREKTGELFF
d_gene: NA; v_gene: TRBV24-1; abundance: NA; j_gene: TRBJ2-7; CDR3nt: TGTGCCACCAGTGATCCGGCCCGTTCCTACGAGCAGTACTTC; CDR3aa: CATSDPARSYEQYF
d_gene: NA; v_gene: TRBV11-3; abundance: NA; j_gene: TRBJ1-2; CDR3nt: TGTGCCAGCAGCTTAGGAGGAGGGACAACGCCGAACTATGGCTACACCTTC; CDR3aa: CASSLGGGTTPNYGYTF
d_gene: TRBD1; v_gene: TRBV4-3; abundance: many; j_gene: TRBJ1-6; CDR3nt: TGCGCCAGCAGCCAAGCCGGGACAGGGAATTCACCCCTCCACTTT; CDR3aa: CASSQAGTGNSPLHF
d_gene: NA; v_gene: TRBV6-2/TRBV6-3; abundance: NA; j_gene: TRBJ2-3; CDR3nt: TGTGCCAGTAATATAGGAGATACGCAGTATTTT; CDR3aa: CASNIGDTQYF
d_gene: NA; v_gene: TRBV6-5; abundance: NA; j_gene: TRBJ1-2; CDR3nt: TGTGCCAGCAGCTCCACCCATGGCTACACCTTC; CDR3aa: CASSSTHGYTF
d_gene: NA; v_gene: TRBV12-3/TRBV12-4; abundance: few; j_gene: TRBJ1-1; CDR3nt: TGTGCCAGCAGTTTAGGAAAAACGAACACTGAAGCTTTCTTT; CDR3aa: CASSLGKTNTEAFF
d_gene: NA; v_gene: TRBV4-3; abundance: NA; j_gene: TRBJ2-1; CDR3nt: TGCGCCAGCAGCCAACGCCTCACTAGGTACAATGAGCAGTTCTTC; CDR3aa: CASSQRLTRYNEQFF
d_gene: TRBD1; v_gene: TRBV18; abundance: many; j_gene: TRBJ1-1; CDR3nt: TGTGCCAGCTCACCGATAGGGGGCAACACTGAAGCTTTCTTT; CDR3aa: CASSPIGGNTEAFF
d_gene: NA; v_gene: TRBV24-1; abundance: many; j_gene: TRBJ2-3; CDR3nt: TGTGCCACCAGTGATATCGGACCACAGTATTTT; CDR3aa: CATSDIGPQYF
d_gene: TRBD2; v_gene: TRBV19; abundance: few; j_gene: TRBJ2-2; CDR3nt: TGTGCCAGTAGGGGAACTAGCGGGAGTTTCACCGGGGAGCTGTTTTTT; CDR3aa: CASRGTSGSFTGELFF
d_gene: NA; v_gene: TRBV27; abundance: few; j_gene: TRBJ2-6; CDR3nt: TGTGCCAGCAGTTTGGTGGCTGGGGCCAACGTCCTGACTTTC; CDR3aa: CASSLVAGANVLTF
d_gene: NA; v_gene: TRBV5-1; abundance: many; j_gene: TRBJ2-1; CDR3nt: TGCGCCAGCAGCTTGGACGGACCAGTCAATGAGCAGTTCTTC; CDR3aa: CASSLDGPVNEQFF
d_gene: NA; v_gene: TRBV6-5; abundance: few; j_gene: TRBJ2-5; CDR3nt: TGTGCCAGCAGTTACGGTATGGGTTCTGGGCAAGAGACCCAGTACTTC; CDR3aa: CASSYGMGSGQETQYF
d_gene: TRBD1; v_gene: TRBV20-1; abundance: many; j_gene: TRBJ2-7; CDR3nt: TGCAGTGCTAGAGACCAGACAGGGGGCTCCCCCTACGAGCAGTACTTC; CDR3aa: CSARDQTGGSPYEQYF
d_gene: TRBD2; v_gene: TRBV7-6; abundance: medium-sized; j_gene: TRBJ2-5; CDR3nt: TGTGCCAGCAGCTTAAGTGTTCGGGGAGTAGCGGGTGAGACCCAGTACTTC; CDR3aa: CASSLSVRGVAGETQYF
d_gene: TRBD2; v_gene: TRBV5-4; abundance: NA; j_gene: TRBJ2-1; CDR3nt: TGTGCCAGCAGCTTGCGACTAGCGGGAGAAGATGAGCAGTTCTTC; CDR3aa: CASSLRLAGEDEQFF
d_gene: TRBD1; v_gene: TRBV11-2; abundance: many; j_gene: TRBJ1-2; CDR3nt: TGTGCCAGCAGCTCCTTAACAGGGGGTACAAGTGGCTACACCTTC; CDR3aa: CASSSLTGGTSGYTF
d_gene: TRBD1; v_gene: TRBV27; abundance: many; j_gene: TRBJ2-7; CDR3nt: TGTGCCAGCAGAACGATAGGGACAGGAGGTAACGAGCAGTACTTC; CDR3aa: CASRTIGTGGNEQYF
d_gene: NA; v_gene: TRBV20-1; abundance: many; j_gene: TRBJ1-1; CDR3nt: TGCAGTGCTACCCCGCCACTTCGTGGGCAGAGGAACACTGAAGCTTTCTTT; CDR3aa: CSATPPLRGQRNTEAFF
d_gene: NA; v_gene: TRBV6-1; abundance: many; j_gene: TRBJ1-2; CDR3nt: TGTGCCAGCACCGATCGAGCCCTGTGGTGGGTGATTAAGAACTATGGCTACACCTTC; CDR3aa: CASTDRALWWVIKNYGYTF